This T cell receptor beta chain was identified during a study of shared clonotypes between healthy human individuals. Comment on this clone: Antigen: not known. Other DNA sequences in the sample encode the same CDR3.

An assay was performed, and its level was deep. TCRdb's copy holds only in-frame clones and misses some; the assay was immunoSEQ multiplex PCR. The sample comprises 2 million to 2.5 million clones, approximately 96% of which are singletons, and 0.1% to 0.15% rests with the top ten. The V end lost 4 bases, the J end lost 0 bases, and 6 bases lay between the germline ends. This CDR3 spans 13 amino acids. CDR1 SGHRS and CDR2 YFSETQ come from the germline V gene. Whole-study findings and limits: Among a few donors, roughly 5% of naive CD4 clonotypes were found in common.

The clonotype comes from a man aged 18 to 29 in good health. V usage is TRBV5-1 and J usage is TRBJ2-3; D gene uncertain. The sequencing input was naive CD4+ T cells sorted from blood. Subset specified: CD45RA+ positively selected. The CDR3, as DNA: TGCGCCAGCAGCCTTGGTAGCACAGATACGCAGTATTTT. Translated: CASSLGSTDTQYF.